The 29 T cell receptor beta chains below were found in one sample sequenced in a study of T cells in Graves' hyperthyroidism and ophthalmopathy. Amplification targeted TCR beta CDR3 regions from RNA transcripts. The HTBI primer set was used in a first-round RT-PCR of the TCR CDR3. TCRdb ran MiXCR on the multiplex PCR reads and lists one entry per CDR3 protein. The sample lists just under 750,000 distinct CDR3 sequences; approximately 40% were seen once. Sequencing was done on a sample of blood. These receptors were obtained from a woman aged 40 to 49 with Graves' hyperthyroidism.

This clonotype occurred many times. This chain joins TRBV10-2 and TRBJ2-5; the D call may be TRBD1 or TRBD2 (5 bases each). CDR3 length: 13 amino acids. Germline loops: CDR1 WSHSY, CDR2 SAAADI. Trimming removed 7 bases at V and 4 bases at J, with 13 bases between. CDR3 in amino acids: CASNRGVGETQYF. The DNA for the CDR3 is TGCGCCAGCAATAGAGGGGTTGGAGAGACCCAGTACTTC.

This clonotype has a count of ten or more. The genes are TRBV4-3 and TRBJ2-5; 7 positions match TRBD2. After removal of 4 bases from V and 7 bases from J, the junction contained 3 bases not matched to a gene. In germline, CDR1 is LGHNA, CDR2 YSLEER. The CDR3 loop spans 12 amino acids. CDR3 sequence: CASSPRGGTQYF. The CDR3 bases are TGCGCCAGCAGCCCGCGCGGGGGGACCCAGTACTTC.

This clonotype was detected a few times. The rearrangement joins TRBV10-3 to TRBJ1-1; possible D gene TRBD1, 5 bases. Germline V lookup: CDR1 ENHRY, CDR2 SYGVKD. The CDR3 runs 15 residues. V was pared by 10 bases and J by 2 bases, with 20 bases between. CDR3 residues: CASSEPRDLNTEAFF. CDR3 bases: TGTGCCAGCAGCGAACCCAGGGACTTAAACACTGAAGCTTTCTTT.

The rearrangement uses TRBV5-6 and TRBJ1-1; 7 nucleotides agree with TRBD1. After removal of 3 bases from V and 8 bases from J, the junction contained 4 bases not matched to a gene. The CDR3 is 12 residues long. Germline values: CDR1 SGHDT, CDR2 YYEEEE. The CDR3 DNA is TGTGCCAGCAGCTCAGTACAGGGGGAAGCTTTCTTT. It encodes CASSSVQGEAFF. Together with reference TRBV5-6 and TRBJ1-1, the CDR3 gives the full variable domain: DAGVTQSPTHLIKTRGQQVTLRCSPKSGHDTVSWYQQALGQGPQFIFQYYEEEERQRGNFPDRFSGHQFPNYSSELNVNALLLGDSALYLCASSSVQGEAFFGQGTRLTVV.

This clonotype was recorded many times. This chain connects TRBV13 to TRBJ1-3, with unresolved D. The CDR3 spans 12 residues. Looked up from germline, CDR1 is PRHDT and CDR2 is FYEKMQ (reference sequence). Trimming cost V 5 bases and J 8 bases, with 10 bases left between them. The CDR3 DNA is TGTGCCAGCAGCCAACCCGGGGACACCATATATTTT. Protein sequence: CASSQPGDTIYF.

This clonotype was seen many times. This rearrangement joins TRBV7-9 to TRBJ2-7, with unresolved D. V lost 5 bases and J lost 5, with 13 bases in between. There are 13 residues in the CDR3. The germline V gene has CDR1 SEHNR and CDR2 FQNEAQ (reference sequence). The CDR3 nucleotides are TGTGCCAGCAGCCCAGACCTGGTACACGAGCAGTACTTC. Translating gives CASSPDLVHEQYF.

This clonotype was picked up many times. This chain joins TRBV12-3 or TRBV12-4 and TRBJ2-5; 13 nucleotides agree with TRBD2. This CDR3 is built from 15 residues. V shed 8 bases, J shed 1 base, and the junction held 4 bases outside the gene matches. CDR3 loop: CASARTSGGQETQYF. The CDR3 DNA sequence: TGTGCCAGCGCACGGACTAGCGGGGGCCAAGAGACCCAGTACTTC.

This rearrangement joins TRBV12-3 or TRBV12-4 to TRBJ2-7; perhaps TRBD1 as D (5 bases). The CDR3 runs 13 residues. Trimming pared 3 bases from V and 5 bases from J, leaving 11 bases between. The DNA of the CDR3 is TGTGCCAGCAGTTTTGGGGCCGCTGACGAGCAGTACTTC. Translating it yields CASSFGAADEQYF.

Many counts were recorded for this clonotype. This chain links TRBV29-1 with TRBJ2-7; either TRBD1 or TRBD2 may fit D (5 bases each). The CDR3 length is 15 residues. CDR1 SQVTM and CDR2 ANQGSEA come from the germline V gene. V was cut by 0 bases and J by 2 bases, with 14 bases left in between. CDR3 protein: CSVEDHRWGPYEQYF. In DNA form, the CDR3 reads TGCAGCGTTGAAGATCACAGGTGGGGACCCTACGAGCAGTACTTC.

Here the CDR3 reads CASSLVGGTNEKLFF. CDR3 in DNA: TGCGCCAGCAGCTTGGTTGGGGGGACTAATGAAAAACTGTTTTTT. The rearrangement joins TRBV5-1 to TRBJ1-4; D might be TRBD1 (5 bases). The V gene lost 0 bases and the J gene lost 2 bases, with 8 bases spanning the gap. This CDR3 has 15 amino acids. From germline, CDR1 is SGHRS and CDR2 YFSETQ. Full variable domain (remainder filled in from reference TRBV5-1 and TRBJ1-4): KAGVTQTPRYLIKTRGQQVTLSCSPISGHRSVSWYQQTPGQGLQFLFEYFSETQRNKGNFPGRFSGRQFSNSRSEMNVSTLELGDSALYLCASSLVGGTNEKLFFGSGTQLSVL.

The rearrangement joins TRBV5-1 to TRBJ1-1, with no clear D. The germline gives CDR1 SGHRS, CDR2 YFSETQ. The CDR3 is 13 residues long. V was shortened by 3 bases and J by 3 bases, with 9 bases between the two germline ends. The CDR3 spells CASSSRADTEAFF. CDR3 in DNA: TGCGCCAGCAGCTCTAGGGCGGACACTGAAGCTTTCTTT.

This chain connects TRBV4-3 to TRBJ1-2, with TRBD1 matching over 7 bases. Germline-derived CDR1 and CDR2 are LGHNA and YSLEER. CDR3 length: 18 residues. The V and J ends lost 0 bases and 0 bases, in that order; junction bases with no gene match: 10. The DNA of the CDR3 is TGCGCCAGCAGCCAAGATCCAGGCCAGGGGGGAACTAACTATGGCTACACCTTC. Translation gives CASSQDPGQGGTNYGYTF.

The chain carries TRBV6-5 and TRBJ2-7; D is possibly TRBD1 (6 bases). V was trimmed by 4 bases and J by 2 bases, leaving 15 bases between them. CDR3 length: 15 residues. Looked up from germline, CDR1 is MNHEY and CDR2 is SVGAGI. The CDR3 region is CASSSETGAPYEQYF. CDR3 nucleotide sequence: TGTGCCAGCAGTTCCGAGACAGGAGCCCCCTACGAGCAGTACTTC.

The chain has TRBV2 and TRBJ1-2; the match to TRBD1 covers 12 bases. V gave up 6 bases and J gave up 6 bases; unmatched junction bases: 5. The germline V gene encodes CDR1 SNHLY and CDR2 FYNNEI. CDR3 length: 14 residues. The CDR3 DNA reads TGTGCCAGCAGCGAGGGGACAGGGGGCAATGGCTACACCTTC. Translation: CASSEGTGGNGYTF.

This clonotype has a count of ten or more. The chain has TRBV7-9 and TRBJ1-1; D is undetermined. The CDR3 is 14 amino acids. Trimming shortened V by 8 bases and J by 0 bases, and 13 bases separated the two germline ends. Germline V gives CDR1 SEHNR, CDR2 FQNEAQ (reference sequence). The CDR3 loop is CASGEYRVNTEAFF. In nucleotides, the CDR3 is TGTGCCAGCGGGGAATACCGGGTGAACACTGAAGCTTTCTTT. The variable domain in full, with the rest retrieved from reference TRBV7-9 and TRBJ1-1, is DTGVSQNPRHKITKRGQNVTFRCDPISEHNRLYWYRQTLGQGPEFLTYFQNEAQLEKSRLLSDRFSAERPKGSFSTLEIQRTEQGDSAMYLCASGEYRVNTEAFFGQGTRLTVV.

The chain couples TRBV10-3 to TRBJ2-7; 7 bases fit TRBD1. Germline assignment: CDR1 ENHRY and CDR2 SYGVKD. CDR3 length: 13 amino acids. J lost 2 bases, V lost 9 bases, and 7 bases had no gene match. For the CDR3, the DNA is TGTGCCATTACGACAGGGAATACCTACGAGCAGTACTTC. It codes for CAITTGNTYEQYF.

Written as DNA, the CDR3 is TGTGCCAGCAGTGAATTTGGGGACTTACAAGAGACCCAGTACTTC. Encoded protein: CASSEFGDLQETQYF. The rearrangement joins TRBV25-1 to TRBJ2-5; D may be TRBD2 (6 bases). From germline, CDR1 is MGHDK and CDR2 SYGVNS. The CDR3 extends over 15 amino acids. V was trimmed by 1 base and J by 2 bases, leaving 11 bases between them. The full variable domain, rest sourced from reference TRBV25-1 and TRBJ2-5, is EADIYQTPRYLVIGTGKKITLECSQTMGHDKMYWYQQDPGMELHLIHYSYGVNSTEKGDLSSESTVSRIRTEHFPLTLESARPSHTSQYLCASSEFGDLQETQYFGPGTRLLVL.

The table lists this clonotype with many counts. A much bigger clone sits one base away, suggesting this may be a read error. The chain carries TRBV6-5 and TRBJ2-7; D remains ambiguous. This CDR3 is built from 12 residues. V lost 5 bases and J 4 bases, leaving 9 bases between the germline ends. Germline V gene sequence: CDR1 MNHEY, CDR2 SVGAGI. CDR3 sequence: CASSESGYEQYF. For the CDR3, the DNA is TGTGCCAGCAGTGAATCGGGTTACGAGCAGTACTTC.

This clonotype showed up many times. The V call is TRBV29-1, the J call TRBJ1-2; 7 bases are shared with TRBD1. Germline CDR1 and CDR2: SQVTM and ANQGSEA. The CDR3 totals 11 residues. J was trimmed by 1 base and V by 8 bases; bases with no gene match: 1. The CDR3 coding sequence is TGCAGCACAGGGGTTAACTATGGCTACACCTTC. It encodes CSTGVNYGYTF.

This clonotype was recorded at least ten times. V gene TRBV7-2 combines with J gene TRBJ1-1, with D perhaps TRBD1 (5 bases). V was pared by 6 bases and J by 0 bases, with 20 bases between. This CDR3 spans 17 amino acids. Germline V CDR1 and CDR2: SGHTA, FQGNSA. The CDR3 loop is CASRLRVGGIMNTEAFF. Here the CDR3 DNA reads TGTGCCAGCAGGCTAAGAGTGGGGGGGATCATGAACACTGAAGCTTTCTTT. The variable domain in full, completed from reference TRBV7-2 and TRBJ1-1, reads GAGVSQSPSNKVTEKGKDVELRCDPISGHTALYWYRQSLGQGLEFLIYFQGNSAPDKSGLPSDRFSAERTGGSVSTLTIQRTQQEDSAVYLCASRLRVGGIMNTEAFFGQGTRLTVV.

The chain has TRBV6-5 and TRBJ2-7, with TRBD1 identical over 7 bases. This CDR3 region has 16 residues. The V gene end was trimmed by 4 bases and the J gene end by 5 bases; junction bases not matched to a gene: 14. Germline CDR1 reads MNHEY; CDR2 reads SVGAGI. Here the CDR3 reads CASSLETGLRGNEQYF. The CDR3 DNA reads TGTGCCAGCAGTTTAGAGACAGGGCTAAGGGGTAACGAGCAGTACTTC.

The V and J genes are TRBV19 and TRBJ2-7, with 15 bases that match TRBD2. Trimming at V came to 6 bases and at J to 5 bases, leaving 5 bases not matched to a gene. Germline CDR1 and CDR2: LNHDA and SQIVND (reference sequence). There are 15 residues in the CDR3. The CDR3 DNA is TGTGCCAGTAGAGGGACTAGCGGGAGGTTCAACGAGCAGTACTTC. It translates to CASRGTSGRFNEQYF. Complete variable domain (other parts from reference TRBV19 and TRBJ2-7): DGGITQSPKYLFRKEGQNVTLSCEQNLNHDAMYWYRQDPGQGLRLIYYSQIVNDFQKGDIAEGYSVSREKKESFPLTVTSAQKNPTAFYLCASRGTSGRFNEQYFGPGTRLTVT.

CDR3 residues: CASSYAPRTGLSEAFF. CDR3 sequence (DNA): TGTGCCAGCAGTTACGCACCCCGGACAGGGCTTTCTGAAGCTTTCTTT. V and J are TRBV6-6 and TRBJ1-1; 8 bases align to TRBD1. Trimming cost V 2 bases and J 6 bases; bases outside gene matches: 11. The CDR3 covers 16 residues. From germline, CDR1 is MNHNY and CDR2 SVGAGI (reference sequence).

This chain links TRBV14 with TRBJ2-3; TRBD2 might be the D (6 bases). The germline gives CDR1 SGHDN, CDR2 FVKESK. V dropped 0 bases and J dropped 0 bases, with 10 bases sitting between them. The CDR3 has 16 residues. The CDR3 loop reads CASSQDLGTSTDTQYF. The CDR3 nucleotides read TGTGCCAGCAGCCAAGATCTCGGGACTAGCACAGATACGCAGTATTTT.

The chain couples TRBV7-9 to TRBJ1-5; maybe TRBD1 (6 bases). Germline loops: CDR1 SEHNR, CDR2 FQNEAQ (reference sequence). This CDR3 comprises 16 residues. Trimming cost V 6 bases and J 1 base, with 16 bases left between them. The CDR3 nucleotides are TGTGCCAGCAGGCACTACAGGGTAGGCAGCAATCAGCCCCAGCATTTT. As protein: CASRHYRVGSNQPQHF.

This clonotype was found many times. V gene TRBV2 combines with J gene TRBJ1-2; D not resolved. The CDR3 is 13 residues long. Germline V gene lookup returns CDR1 SNHLY and CDR2 FYNNEI. V was trimmed by 8 bases and J by 0 bases, leaving 10 bases between them. The CDR3 sequence is CASAPGANYGYTF. In DNA form, the CDR3 reads TGTGCCAGCGCCCCTGGAGCTAACTATGGCTACACCTTC.

This clonotype was picked up many times. This sequence joins TRBV7-4 and TRBJ1-1, with D unresolved. Germline V lookup: CDR1 SGHVT, CDR2 SQSDAQ. The CDR3 runs to 14 residues. Trimming removed 1 base at V and 4 bases at J, with 10 bases between. CDR3 amino acids: CASSLDPSGTEAFF. The CDR3 nucleotides are TGTGCCAGCAGCTTAGACCCCTCGGGCACTGAAGCTTTCTTT.

This clonotype was picked up a small number of times. V is TRBV30 and J is TRBJ2-5; 13 positions match TRBD2. The CDR3 spans 16 residues. Unmatched junction bases numbered 4, after V lost 0 bases and J lost 3 bases. Germline CDR1 reads GTSNPN; CDR2 reads SVGIG (reference sequence). CDR3 loop: CAWSVGTSGTKETQYF. DNA for the CDR3: TGTGCCTGGAGTGTAGGGACTAGCGGGACGAAAGAGACCCAGTACTTC.

This clonotype was recorded many times. The chain links TRBV7-9 to TRBJ1-2; D perhaps matches TRBD1 (6 bases). The CDR3 extends over 15 amino acids. Trimming took 11 bases from V and 7 from J, leaving 26 bases between them. Germline V gene sequence: CDR1 SEHNR, CDR2 FQNEAQ (reference sequence). Written as DNA, the CDR3 is TGTGCCGGCGGGGCTGGACAGCGCTTTGAGGGTGGCTACACCTTC. It encodes CAGGAGQRFEGGYTF.